Below, 29 T cell receptor beta chains from the same sample are listed, as sequenced in a study of blood T cells in healthy people across ages. A second PCR, run for roughly 7 to 11 cycles, used a sample-barcoded 5' primer plus a J-beta primer mix. Each CDR3 protein is one row after TCRdb ran MiXCR on the 5' RACE reads. The sample holds over a million distinct CDR3 sequences, roughly 43% seen once. The sample was blood. The receptors were sampled from a woman aged 18-29 years in good health.

The chain carries TRBV28 and TRBJ2-5; 8 bases are a match to TRBD1. V dropped 0 bases and J dropped 1; count of bases not matched to a gene: 7. There are 17 residues in the CDR3. CDR1 MDHEN and CDR2 SYDVKM come from the germline V gene. CDR3 bases: TGTGCCAGCAGTTTATGGGTTGGACAGGGTACCCAAGAGACCCAGTACTTC. The encoded protein is CASSLWVGQGTQETQYF.

In this sample, this clonotype turned up a few times. The genes are TRBV27 and TRBJ2-7; either TRBD1 or TRBD2 may fit D (7 bases each). Trimming took 6 bases from V and 2 from J, leaving 17 bases between them. The CDR3 extends over 15 amino acids. The germline gives CDR1 MNHEY, CDR2 SMNVEV (reference sequence). The CDR3 nucleotides are TGTGCCAGCAGCGAATCAGGGGGGGGTGCCTACGAGCAGTACTTC. Protein sequence: CASSESGGGAYEQYF.

The rearrangement joins TRBV13 to TRBJ2-2, with TRBD1 as a possible D gene (6 bases). This CDR3 has 15 amino acids. Germline V gene sequence: CDR1 PRHDT, CDR2 FYEKMQ (reference sequence). V lost 5 bases, J lost 3 bases, and 13 bases lay in between. In DNA, the CDR3 is TGTGCCAGCAGCCTACGGGACATACACACCGGGGAGCTGTTTTTT. It specifies CASSLRDIHTGELFF.

This clonotype was recorded many times. The chain recombines TRBV20-1 with TRBJ2-3; D gene uncertain. V was shortened by 1 base and J by 6 bases, with 14 bases between the two germline ends. The CDR3 spans 14 residues. The germline V gene has CDR1 DFQATT and CDR2 SNEGSKA (reference sequence). CDR3 residues: CSARADTARDTQYF. CDR3 nucleotides: TGCAGTGCTAGAGCCGACACCGCGAGGGATACGCAGTATTTT.

This chain connects TRBV7-9 to TRBJ2-1; D call uncertain. This CDR3 region has 11 residues. With 6 bases removed from V and 10 bases from J, the gap between germline ends came to 10 bases. Germline lookup yields CDR1 SEHNR and CDR2 FQNEAQ (reference sequence). CDR3 bases: TGTGCCAGCAGTAAGGGCAAGGAGCAGTTCTTC. Translated, it gives CASSKGKEQFF.

This clonotype was observed a handful of times. The chain recombines TRBV11-2 with TRBJ1-2; TRBD1 agrees at 9 bases. V lost 3 bases, J lost 5 bases, and 7 bases stayed unmatched. Germline V lookup: CDR1 SGHAT, CDR2 FQNNGV. The CDR3 runs to 15 residues. The CDR3 here is CASSFPGQGVYGYTF. CDR3 DNA: TGTGCCAGCAGCTTCCCGGGACAGGGAGTGTATGGCTACACCTTC.

V and J are TRBV7-2 and TRBJ1-6; D is unclear. Germline assignment: CDR1 SGHTA and CDR2 FQGNSA. The CDR3 extends over 15 amino acids. V was cut by 1 base and J by 4 bases, with 8 bases left in between. DNA of the CDR3: TGTGCCAGCAGCTTAGATGGGAGGTATAATTCACCCCTCCACTTT. It specifies CASSLDGRYNSPLHF.

This clonotype was seen a handful of times. CDR3 protein: CASSLRRTGGGDFSYNEQFF. In nucleotides, the CDR3 is TGTGCCAGCAGCCTGCGAAGGACAGGGGGTGGGGATTTCTCTTACAATGAGCAGTTCTTC. This sequence joins TRBV3-1 and TRBJ2-1, with TRBD1 matching 10 bases. V lost 4 bases and J lost 4; bases outside the gene matches: 19. This CDR3 spans 20 amino acids. The germline V gene has CDR1 LGHDT and CDR2 YNNKEL (reference sequence).

The V call is TRBV7-8, the J call TRBJ1-6; D is perhaps TRBD1 (5 bases). The V gene's germline CDR1 is SGHVS and CDR2 FQNEAQ. CDR3 length: 19 residues. V lost 3 bases and J lost 0, with 18 bases in between. CDR3 amino acids: CASSFGQSDVSSYNSPLHF. CDR3 bases: TGTGCCAGCAGCTTTGGACAATCGGACGTGAGCTCCTATAATTCACCCCTCCACTTT.

V is TRBV20-1 and J is TRBJ1-1; a weak D match, TRBD1 (5 bases). Germline V lookup: CDR1 DFQATT, CDR2 SNEGSKA (reference sequence). The CDR3 contains 13 residues. With 6 bases removed from V and 5 bases from J, the gap between germline ends came to 16 bases. The CDR3 nucleotides read TGCAGTGCCCCGGGCAGGGTTCAAACTGAAGCTTTCTTT. Encoded protein: CSAPGRVQTEAFF.

This clonotype has a handful of counts. V and J are TRBV21-1 and TRBJ1-1. TRBV21-1 is a known pseudogene. CDR3 length equals 14 residues. CDR3 residues: CASSKGLQGSEAFF. The CDR3 bases are TGTGCCAGCAGCAAGGGACTACAGGGATCTGAAGCTTTCTTT.

This chain links TRBV10-3 with TRBJ2-3; the D gene is possibly TRBD2 (5 bases). The germline V gene encodes CDR1 ENHRY and CDR2 SYGVKD. V was clipped by 4 bases and J by 4 bases, with 9 bases between them. This CDR3 has 13 residues. CDR3: CAISAEGADTQYF. The CDR3 coding sequence is TGTGCCATCAGTGCTGAGGGAGCAGATACGCAGTATTTT.

The chain joins TRBV3-1 to TRBJ1-1; 8 bases line up with TRBD1. This CDR3 comprises 15 residues. The J segment lost 3 bases and the V segment lost 4 bases, leaving 7 bases of the junction unmatched. The germline CDR1 and CDR2 sequences are LGHDT and YNNKEL (reference sequence). The CDR3 DNA is TGTGCCAGCAGCCTCGGAACAGGGGGGGACACTGAAGCTTTCTTT. Translated: CASSLGTGGDTEAFF.

This sequence joins TRBV21-1 and TRBJ1-1. TRBV21-1 is a documented pseudogene. The CDR3 consists of 13 residues. The CDR3 reads CAGRGGDLTEAFF. Here the CDR3 DNA reads TGTGCCGGGCGGGGGGGCGACTTGACTGAAGCTTTCTTT.

J is TRBJ1-6 and V is TRBV11-2; 7 bases align to TRBD1. J gave up 7 bases and V 5 bases, and 8 bases lay outside the gene matches. CDR3 length: 15 amino acids. CDR1 and CDR2 from the germline V gene are SGHAT and FQNNGV. The CDR3 bases are TGTGCCAGCAGCAAAGGGACAGAGGTCAATTCACCCCTCCACTTT. Translation: CASSKGTEVNSPLHF.

This clonotype was seen at least ten times. This sequence joins TRBV27 and TRBJ2-7, with D maybe TRBD1 (5 bases). CDR3 length: 13 amino acids. Between the trimmed V and J ends, which lost 4 bases and 6 bases, there was a span of 13 bases. Germline V gene data show CDR1 as MNHEY and CDR2 as SMNVEV (reference sequence). For the CDR3, the DNA is TGTGCCAGCAGTTCTACAGGAGTAGGCGAGCAGTACTTC. This codes for CASSSTGVGEQYF.

As DNA, the CDR3 is TGCGCCAGCAGCTTGGCCGGGATATACTATGGCTACACCTTC. It is translated as CASSLAGIYYGYTF. This chain uses TRBV5-1 with TRBJ1-2; D not certain. The V end lost 0 bases, the J end lost 3 bases, and 9 bases lay between the germline ends. Germline-derived CDR1 and CDR2 are SGHRS and YFSETQ. The CDR3 contains 14 residues.

A remark on this clonotype: This may arise from a read error, as a much more abundant clone is one base away. The CDR3 region is CASGFNYEQYF. CDR3 coding DNA: TGTGCTAGTGGTTTCAACTACGAGCAGTACTTC. V is TRBV12-5 and J is TRBJ2-5; D is unresolved. With the DNA end fitting TRBJ2-7 better, the J assignment may be wrong. Germline values: CDR1 LGHNT, CDR2 FRNRAP. This CDR3 contains 11 residues.

The table lists this clonotype with a few counts. This chain links TRBV6-5 with TRBJ1-2; D remains unclear. Looked up from germline, CDR1 is MNHEY and CDR2 is SVGAGI. The V gene lost 6 bases and the J gene lost 5 bases, with 19 bases spanning the gap. This CDR3 comprises 15 residues. The CDR3 coding sequence is TGTGCCAGCAGCTCGGGTCAACTTCCGGCATATGGCTACACCTTC. Translated, it gives CASSSGQLPAYGYTF.

The V call is TRBV20-1, the J call TRBJ1-1; D may be TRBD1 (6 bases). V lost 6 bases and J 4 bases, leaving 30 bases between the germline ends. The germline gives CDR1 DFQATT, CDR2 SNEGSKA (reference sequence). This CDR3 has 18 residues. CDR3 region: CSAPGVVWAGDMGTEAFF. The CDR3 DNA is TGCAGTGCCCCAGGAGTGGTTTGGGCAGGGGATATGGGCACTGAAGCTTTCTTT.

This clonotype was observed a handful of times. This sequence joins TRBV29-1 and TRBJ1-2, with D possibly TRBD1 on 5 matching bases. V was cut by 1 base and J by 2 bases, with 14 bases left in between. This CDR3 is built from 15 residues. Germline V gene lookup returns CDR1 SQVTM and CDR2 ANQGSEA. The CDR3 DNA reads TGCAGCGTTGAAGGGGGGAGGCCGGGGAACTATGGCTACACCTTC. Translating gives CSVEGGRPGNYGYTF.

At least ten counts were recorded for this clonotype. This rearrangement joins TRBV13 to TRBJ1-1; no reliable D call. V was cut by 5 bases and J by 5 bases, with 9 bases left in between. The CDR3 loop spans 12 amino acids. Germline CDR1 reads PRHDT; CDR2 reads FYEKMQ (reference sequence). The DNA of the CDR3 is TGTGCCAGCAGCCCTTGGGGAACTGAAGCTTTCTTT. This encodes CASSPWGTEAFF.

The gene calls are TRBV13 and TRBJ2-5; no definite D call. The CDR3 contains 16 residues. Germline V gene data show CDR1 as PRHDT and CDR2 as FYEKMQ (reference sequence). The V gene lost 0 bases and the J gene lost 1 base, with 12 bases spanning the gap. DNA of the CDR3: TGTGCCAGCAGCTTAGGCCACGGGCTCACCCAAGAGACCCAGTACTTC. This gives the protein CASSLGHGLTQETQYF.

The chain carries TRBV29-1 and TRBJ1-2; D gene ambiguous. Trimming took 1 base from V and 4 from J, leaving 13 bases between them. Germline loops: CDR1 SQVTM, CDR2 ANQGSEA. The CDR3 runs to 14 residues. CDR3 DNA sequence: TGCAGCGTTGAAGGCCCGGGCGGTAGCTATGGCTACACCTTC. Translation gives CSVEGPGGSYGYTF.

This clonotype came up a few times. J is TRBJ1-2 and V is TRBV29-1, with D unclear. Trimming cost V 6 bases and J 5 bases, with 16 bases left between them. This CDR3 spans 13 amino acids. Looked up from germline, CDR1 is SQVTM and CDR2 is ANQGSEA. In DNA, the CDR3 is TGCAGCGTCGCGGGTTTAGGAGTTTATGGCTACACCTTC. The encoded protein is CSVAGLGVYGYTF.

A remark on this clonotype: A much larger clonotype is one base distant, so this may be a read error. This rearrangement joins TRBV12-3 or TRBV12-4 to TRBJ2-3, with D perhaps matching TRBD1 (5 bases). The CDR3 runs to 15 residues. DNA for the CDR3: TGTGCCAGCAGTTTAGTTTACCTTAGCACAGGTACGCAGTATTTT. This translates into CASSLVYLSTGTQYF.

V and J are TRBV4-1 and TRBJ1-4; D gene ambiguous. Trimming pared 0 bases from V and 7 bases from J, leaving 12 bases between. Germline V gene data show CDR1 as MGHRA and CDR2 as YSYEKL. CDR3 length: 15 residues. The CDR3 coding sequence is TGCGCCAGCAGCCAAGATCCAGCATCTTTTGAAAAACTGTTTTTT. Protein: CASSQDPASFEKLFF.

The rearrangement links TRBV7-2 to TRBJ2-2; TRBD2 matches 7 bases. The CDR3 spans 13 residues. Germline CDR1 reads SGHTA; CDR2 reads FQGNSA. V lost 8 bases and J lost 5; bases outside the gene matches: 5. The CDR3 DNA reads as TGTGCCAGCGGGAGGGATAAGACCGGGGAGCTGTTTTTT. Amino acid sequence: CASGRDKTGELFF. Using reference TRBV7-2 and TRBJ2-2 for the parts outside the CDR3, the full variable domain is GAGVSQSPSNKVTEKGKDVELRCDPISGHTALYWYRQSLGQGLEFLIYFQGNSAPDKSGLPSDRFSAERTGGSVSTLTIQRTQQEDSAVYLCASGRDKTGELFFGEGSRLTVL.

This rearrangement joins TRBV3-1 to TRBJ1-2, with 7 positions matching TRBD1. The CDR3 runs 13 residues. Germline values: CDR1 LGHDT, CDR2 YNNKEL (reference sequence). The V segment lost 4 bases and the J segment 6 bases; nucleotides outside the gene matches: 5. The CDR3 here is CASSPYRGNGYTF. Written as DNA, the CDR3 is TGTGCCAGCAGCCCTTACAGGGGAAATGGCTACACCTTC.